This T cell receptor beta chain was sequenced during a study of blood T cell repertoires in COVID-19. Study-level information: Acute and convalescent COVID-19 samples came from the United States, Italy and Spain. In each case, the material was cDNA or gDNA derived from T cells, B-cell-depleted T cells, or PBMCs.

The ends were cut back, 4 bases at V and 6 bases at J, with 13 bases in the middle. CDR1 SGHRS and CDR2 YFSETQ come from the germline V gene. This CDR3 contains 13 residues. Authors' processing steps: Nucleated cell counts were estimated from reference gene primer amplification. Measured with immunoSEQ multiplex PCR; TCRdb has only the in-frame clones, and not every one. V and J calls and clone size come straight from that table; D and trimming were deduced from the DNA. There are 300,000 to 450,000 clones in the sample; roughly 85% occur only once, and under 4% lies in the top ten. The rearrangement links TRBV5-1 to TRBJ1-1; D not resolved. This sequence was found in a woman aged 18 to 35 with acute or convalescent COVID-19. What was sequenced was peripheral blood. The CDR3 nucleotides read TGCGCCAGCAGCGAGTCGGTGGTAGCTGAAGCTTTCTTT. It translates to CASSESVVAEAFF.